The T cell receptor (beta chain) described here comes from a study of beta chain features in type 1 diabetes. Findings and limits, study-wide: Patients with type 1 diabetes carried fewer insertions and had more deletions at their VDJ junctions.

With regard to this clone: Its antigen remains unknown.

The CDR3 sequence is 15 residues long. Trimming cost V 6 bases and J 6 bases, with 21 bases left between them. CDR1 and CDR2 from the germline V gene are WNHNN and SYGVQD (reference sequence). Expressed TCRB transcripts got sequenced, as all isolated RNA was reverse transcribed. Libraries were prepared by immunoSEQ multiplex PCR; TCRdb keeps only in-frame clonotypes and omits some of them. The data contain roughly 290,000 clones, about 8% of them seen just once; the ten biggest clones take up under 1.3%. One heparinised draw of blood, averaging around 120 mL, came from each donor. The clonotype comes from a woman between 18 and 30 years old in good health. Sequencing was done on a sample of central memory CD4+ T cells from blood. The rearrangement uses TRBV10-1 and TRBJ2-7, with a weak D call TRBD1 (5 bases). CDR3 sequence (DNA): TGCGCCAGCAGACCTAAATCAGGGATAGATTCCGAGCAGTACGTC. Its protein product is CASRPKSGIDSEQYV.